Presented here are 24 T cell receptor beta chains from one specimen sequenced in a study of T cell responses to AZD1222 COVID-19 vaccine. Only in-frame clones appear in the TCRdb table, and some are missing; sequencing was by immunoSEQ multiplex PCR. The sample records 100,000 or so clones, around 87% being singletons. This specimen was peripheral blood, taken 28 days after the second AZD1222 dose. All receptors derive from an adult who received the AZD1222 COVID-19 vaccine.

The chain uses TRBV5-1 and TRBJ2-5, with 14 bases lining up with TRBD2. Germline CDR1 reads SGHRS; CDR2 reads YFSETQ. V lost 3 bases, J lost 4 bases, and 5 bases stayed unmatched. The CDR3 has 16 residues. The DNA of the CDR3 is TGCGCCAGCAGCTCGGGACTAGCGGGGGTCGGAGAGACCCAGTACTTC. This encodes CASSSGLAGVGETQYF.

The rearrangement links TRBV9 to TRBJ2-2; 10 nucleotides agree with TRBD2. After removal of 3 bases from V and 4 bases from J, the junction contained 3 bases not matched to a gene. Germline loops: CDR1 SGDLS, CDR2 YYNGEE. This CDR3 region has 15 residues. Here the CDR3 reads CASSGTSGTTGELFF. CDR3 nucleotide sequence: TGTGCCAGCAGCGGGACTAGCGGTACCACCGGGGAGCTGTTTTTT.

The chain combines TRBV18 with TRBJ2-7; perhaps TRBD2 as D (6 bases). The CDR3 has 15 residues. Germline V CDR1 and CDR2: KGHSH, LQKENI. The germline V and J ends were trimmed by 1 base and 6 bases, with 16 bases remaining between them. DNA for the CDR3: TGTGCCAGCTCACCACTCGATTACGGAGCGGGCGAGCAGTACTTC. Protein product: CASSPLDYGAGEQYF.

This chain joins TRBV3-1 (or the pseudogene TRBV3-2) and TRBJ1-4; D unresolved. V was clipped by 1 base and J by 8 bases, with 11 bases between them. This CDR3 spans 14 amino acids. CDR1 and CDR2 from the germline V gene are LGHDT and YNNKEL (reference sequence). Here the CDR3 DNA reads TGTGCCAGCAGCCAAGCCTCGGTCGACGAAAAACTGTTTTTT. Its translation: CASSQASVDEKLFF.

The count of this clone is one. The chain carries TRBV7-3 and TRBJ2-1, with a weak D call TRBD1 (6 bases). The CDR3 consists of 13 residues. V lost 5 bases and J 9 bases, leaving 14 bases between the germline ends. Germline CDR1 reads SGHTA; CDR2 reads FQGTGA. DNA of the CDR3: TGTGCCAGCAGCCCTATGTTAGGGGGTGAGCAGTTCTTC. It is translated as CASSPMLGGEQFF.

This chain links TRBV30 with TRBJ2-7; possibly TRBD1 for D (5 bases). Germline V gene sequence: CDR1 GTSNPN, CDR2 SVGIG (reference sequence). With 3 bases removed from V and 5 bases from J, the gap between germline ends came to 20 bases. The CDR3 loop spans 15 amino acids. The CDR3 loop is CAWSRNRKVINEQYF. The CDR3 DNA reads TGTGCCTGGAGCCGCAACAGGAAGGTTATCAACGAGCAGTACTTC.

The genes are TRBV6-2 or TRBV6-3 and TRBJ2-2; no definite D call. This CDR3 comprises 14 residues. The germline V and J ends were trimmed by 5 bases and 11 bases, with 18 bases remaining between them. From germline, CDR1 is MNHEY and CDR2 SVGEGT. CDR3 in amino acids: CASSRRVFLEELFF. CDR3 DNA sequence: TGTGCCAGCAGTCGAAGGGTGTTTTTGGAAGAGCTGTTTTTT.

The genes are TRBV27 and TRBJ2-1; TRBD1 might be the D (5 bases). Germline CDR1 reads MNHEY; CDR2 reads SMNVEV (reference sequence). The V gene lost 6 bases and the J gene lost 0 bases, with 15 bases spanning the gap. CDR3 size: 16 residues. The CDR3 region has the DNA TGTGCCAGCAGCCTCAACAGACAGAGCTCCTACAATGAGCAGTTCTTC. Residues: CASSLNRQSSYNEQFF.

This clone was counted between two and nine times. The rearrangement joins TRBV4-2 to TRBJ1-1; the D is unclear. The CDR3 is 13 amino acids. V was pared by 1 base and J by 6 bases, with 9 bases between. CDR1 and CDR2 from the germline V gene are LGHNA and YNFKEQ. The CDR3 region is CASSQGDGAEAFF. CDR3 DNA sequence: TGTGCCAGCAGCCAAGGGGATGGGGCTGAAGCTTTCTTT.

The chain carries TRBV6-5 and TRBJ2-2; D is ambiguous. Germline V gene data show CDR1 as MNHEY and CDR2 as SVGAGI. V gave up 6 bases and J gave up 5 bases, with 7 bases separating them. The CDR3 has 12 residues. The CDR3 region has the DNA TGTGCCAGCAGGCGTGAGACCGGGGAGCTGTTTTTT. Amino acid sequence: CASRRETGELFF.

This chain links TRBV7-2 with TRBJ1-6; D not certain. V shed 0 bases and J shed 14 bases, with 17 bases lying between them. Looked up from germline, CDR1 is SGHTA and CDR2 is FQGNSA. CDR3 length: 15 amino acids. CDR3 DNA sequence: TGTGCCAGCAGCTTAGCTGTGGACCGCTTTCAAGCCCTCCACTTT. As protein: CASSLAVDRFQALHF.

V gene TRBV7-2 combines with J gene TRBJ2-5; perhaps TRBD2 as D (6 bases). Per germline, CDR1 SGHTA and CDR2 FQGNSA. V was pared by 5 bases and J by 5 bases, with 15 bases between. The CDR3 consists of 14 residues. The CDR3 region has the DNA TGTGCCAGCAGCCTAGGGTCTAGCGTCGAGACCCAGTACTTC. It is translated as CASSLGSSVETQYF.

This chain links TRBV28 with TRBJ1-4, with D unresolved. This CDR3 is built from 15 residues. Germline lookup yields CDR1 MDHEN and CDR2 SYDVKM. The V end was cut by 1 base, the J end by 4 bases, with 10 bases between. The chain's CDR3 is CASSLFGRGNEKLFF. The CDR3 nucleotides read TGTGCCAGCAGTTTATTTGGCCGTGGTAATGAAAAACTGTTTTTT.

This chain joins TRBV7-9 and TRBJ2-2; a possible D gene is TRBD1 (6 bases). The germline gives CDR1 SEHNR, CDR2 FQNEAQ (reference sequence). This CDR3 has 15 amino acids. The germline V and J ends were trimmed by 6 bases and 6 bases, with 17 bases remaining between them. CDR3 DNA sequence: TGTGCCAGCAGGCGACAGGAGCGGCCGGCCGGGGAGCTGTTTTTT. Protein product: CASRRQERPAGELFF.

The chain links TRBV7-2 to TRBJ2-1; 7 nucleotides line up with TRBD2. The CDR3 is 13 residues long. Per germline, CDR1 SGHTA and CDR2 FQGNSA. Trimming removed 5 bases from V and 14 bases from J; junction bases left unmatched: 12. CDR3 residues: CASSRGLGGLEFF. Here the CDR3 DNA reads TGTGCCAGCAGCCGCGGACTAGGAGGGTTGGAGTTCTTC.

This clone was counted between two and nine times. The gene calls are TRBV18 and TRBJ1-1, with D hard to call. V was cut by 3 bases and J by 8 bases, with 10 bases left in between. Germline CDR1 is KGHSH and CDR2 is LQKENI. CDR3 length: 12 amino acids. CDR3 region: CASSPKGTEAFF. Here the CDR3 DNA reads TGTGCCAGCTCACCGAAGGGTACAGAAGCTTTCTTT.

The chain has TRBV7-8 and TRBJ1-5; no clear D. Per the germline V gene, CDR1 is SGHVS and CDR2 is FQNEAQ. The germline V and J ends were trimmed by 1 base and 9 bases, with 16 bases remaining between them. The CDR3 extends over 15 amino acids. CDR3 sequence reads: CASSLDAGPSWPQHF. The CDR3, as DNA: TGTGCCAGCAGCTTAGATGCAGGACCTTCCTGGCCCCAGCATTTT.

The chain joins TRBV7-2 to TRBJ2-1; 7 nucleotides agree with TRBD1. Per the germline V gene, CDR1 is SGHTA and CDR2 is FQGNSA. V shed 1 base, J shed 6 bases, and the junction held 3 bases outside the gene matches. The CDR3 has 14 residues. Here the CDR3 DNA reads TGTGCCAGCAGCTTAGTTGCAGGGGGCAATGAGCAGTTCTTC. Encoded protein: CASSLVAGGNEQFF. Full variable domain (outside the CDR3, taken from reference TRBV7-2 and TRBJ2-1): GAGVSQSPSNKVTEKGKDVELRCDPISGHTALYWYRQSLGQGLEFLIYFQGNSAPDKSGLPSDRFSAERTGGSVSTLTIQRTQQEDSAVYLCASSLVAGGNEQFFGPGTRLTVL.

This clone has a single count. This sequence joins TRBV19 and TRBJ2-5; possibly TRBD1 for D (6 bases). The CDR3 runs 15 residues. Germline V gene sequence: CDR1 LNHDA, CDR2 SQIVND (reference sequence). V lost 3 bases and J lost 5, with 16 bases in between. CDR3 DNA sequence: TGTGCCAGTAGTATTGATAGACAGGCGGTGGAGACCCAGTACTTC. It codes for CASSIDRQAVETQYF.

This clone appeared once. CDR3 region: CASSHVPGLADFQETQYF. In DNA form, the CDR3 reads TGTGCCAGCAGCCACGTCCCGGGACTAGCGGATTTCCAAGAGACCCAGTACTTC. The chain uses TRBV14 and TRBJ2-5; 11 nucleotides match TRBD2. V lost 3 bases and J lost 1; bases outside the gene matches: 10. Germline V gene lookup returns CDR1 SGHDN and CDR2 FVKESK. This CDR3 comprises 18 residues.

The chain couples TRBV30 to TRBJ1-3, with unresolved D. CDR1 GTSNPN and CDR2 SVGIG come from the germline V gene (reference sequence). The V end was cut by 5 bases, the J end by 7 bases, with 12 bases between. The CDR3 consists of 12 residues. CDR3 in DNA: TGTGCCTGGTGCTTTCGAGGGAACACCATATATTTT. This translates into CAWCFRGNTIYF.

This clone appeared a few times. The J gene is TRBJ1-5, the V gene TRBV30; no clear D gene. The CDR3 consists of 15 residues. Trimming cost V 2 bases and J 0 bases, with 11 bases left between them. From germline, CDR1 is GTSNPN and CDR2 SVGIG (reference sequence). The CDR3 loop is CAWSQERHSNQPQHF. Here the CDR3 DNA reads TGTGCCTGGAGTCAGGAAAGACATAGCAATCAGCCCCAGCATTTT.

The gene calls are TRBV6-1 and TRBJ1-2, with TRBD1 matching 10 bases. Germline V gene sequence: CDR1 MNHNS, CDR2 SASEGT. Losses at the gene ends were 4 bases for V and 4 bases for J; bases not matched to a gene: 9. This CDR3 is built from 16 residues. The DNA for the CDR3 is TGTGCCAGCAGTGCCTTTGGACAGGGGGGTGGCTATGGCTACACCTTC. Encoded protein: CASSAFGQGGGYGYTF.

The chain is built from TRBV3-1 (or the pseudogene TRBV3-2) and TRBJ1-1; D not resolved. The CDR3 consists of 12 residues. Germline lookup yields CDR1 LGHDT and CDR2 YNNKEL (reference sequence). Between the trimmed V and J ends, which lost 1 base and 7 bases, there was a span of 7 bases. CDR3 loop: CASSQVGREAFF. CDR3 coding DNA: TGTGCCAGCAGCCAAGTAGGGCGTGAAGCTTTCTTT.